The entry below gives a single TCR beta chain sequence along with its context. Other DNA variants within this sample encode the same CDR3. The assay was immunoSEQ multiplex PCR, and TCRdb's table has in-frame clones only and misses some. Counted here are some 180,000 clones, around 81% occurring once; the ten biggest clones make up approximately 9.9%. This entry comes from a study of blood T cell repertoires in COVID-19. Study at large: Sources were T cells, B-cell-depleted T cells, or PBMCs; the material itself was cDNA or gDNA.

A Seattle source enrolled patients during active infection and followed them longitudinally. V was pared by 3 bases and J by 4 bases, with 6 bases between. This CDR3 has 13 residues. Germline-derived CDR1 and CDR2 are SNHLY and FYNNEI. Material: peripheral blood. The V and J genes are TRBV2 and TRBJ2-2; no clear D. This clonotype was sampled from a woman aged 40 to 49 with COVID-19, enrolled during active disease. The DNA for the CDR3 is TGTGCCAGCAGTGAGGGCAGCACCGGGGAGCTGTTTTTT. Translation: CASSEGSTGELFF.